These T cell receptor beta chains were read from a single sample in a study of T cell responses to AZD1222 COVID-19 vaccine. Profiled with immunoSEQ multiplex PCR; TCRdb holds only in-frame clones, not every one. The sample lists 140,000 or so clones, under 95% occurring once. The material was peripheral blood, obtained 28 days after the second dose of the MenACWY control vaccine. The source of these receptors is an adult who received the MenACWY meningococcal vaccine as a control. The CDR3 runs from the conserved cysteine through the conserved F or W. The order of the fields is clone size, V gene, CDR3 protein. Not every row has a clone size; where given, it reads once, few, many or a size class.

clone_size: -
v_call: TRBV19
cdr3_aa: CASSNQGRSNTEAFF

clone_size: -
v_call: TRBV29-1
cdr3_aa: CSVVPSGGYEQYF

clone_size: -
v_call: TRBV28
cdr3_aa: CASSFRDNEQFF

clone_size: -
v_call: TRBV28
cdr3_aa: CASLSNTGQFF

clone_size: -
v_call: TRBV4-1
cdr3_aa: CASSQDNHDSTNTGELFF

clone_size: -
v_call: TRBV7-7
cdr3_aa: CASSFDGAGRAGELFF

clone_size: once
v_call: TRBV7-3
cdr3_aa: CASSLTSGQGYEQYF

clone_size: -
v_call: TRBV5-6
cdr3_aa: CASSLMETGYTF

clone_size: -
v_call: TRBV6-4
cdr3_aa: CASSAQPGQGGQNTEAFF

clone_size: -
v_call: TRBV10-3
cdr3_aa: CAISESSVSNQPQHF

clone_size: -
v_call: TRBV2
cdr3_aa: CASTWTGGGEQYF

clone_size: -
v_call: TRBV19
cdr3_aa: CASKQRGDSSRNTIYF

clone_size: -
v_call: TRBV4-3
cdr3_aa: CASSQDTGRDSPLHF

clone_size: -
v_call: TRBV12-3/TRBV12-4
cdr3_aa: CASSWERYTEAFF

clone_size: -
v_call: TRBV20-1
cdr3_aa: CSARGRAAFF

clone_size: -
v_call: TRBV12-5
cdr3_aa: CASGQGPNYGYTF

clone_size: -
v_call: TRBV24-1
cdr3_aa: CATSDWASGVVNEQFF

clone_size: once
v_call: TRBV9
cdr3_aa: CASSVTPGNQETQYF

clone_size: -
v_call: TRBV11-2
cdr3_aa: CASSFSGESGYGYTF

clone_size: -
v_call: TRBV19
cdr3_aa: CASSETSGVFSEQYF

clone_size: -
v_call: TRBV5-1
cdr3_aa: CASSLRGRGGYEQYF

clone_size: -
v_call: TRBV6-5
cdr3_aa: CASSYRTGGNQPQHF

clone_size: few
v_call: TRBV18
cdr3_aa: CASSPPHGGGEQYF

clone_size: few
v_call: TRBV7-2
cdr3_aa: CASSLGQPSYNEQFF

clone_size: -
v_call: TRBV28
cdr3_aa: CASSLPDGYQETQYF

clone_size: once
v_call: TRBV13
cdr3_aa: CASSLTSGRIRTDTQYF

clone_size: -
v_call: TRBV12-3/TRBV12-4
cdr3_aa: CASRIRGHGELFF

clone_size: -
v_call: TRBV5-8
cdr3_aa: CASSLGWDSNQPQHF

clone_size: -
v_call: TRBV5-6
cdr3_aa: CASSLVRVSSNEQFF

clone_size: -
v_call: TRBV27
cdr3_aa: CASSFRTGVMNTEAFF

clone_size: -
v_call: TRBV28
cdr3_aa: CASSPGGVLGQPQHF

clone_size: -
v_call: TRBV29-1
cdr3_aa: CSVGGAGSTDTQYF

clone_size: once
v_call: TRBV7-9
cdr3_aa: CASSDTGTGTDTQYF

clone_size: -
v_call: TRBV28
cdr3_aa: CASSPESVSYNEQFF

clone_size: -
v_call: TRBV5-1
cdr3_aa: CASSFGEGSGEQYF

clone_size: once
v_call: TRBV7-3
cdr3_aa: CASSTGEGTDTQYF

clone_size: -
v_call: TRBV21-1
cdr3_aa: CASSNGTSGKNEQFF

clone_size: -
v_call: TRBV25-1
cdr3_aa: CASSETGEGYEQYF